This T cell receptor beta chain was recorded in a study of post-analysis software for immune sequencing data. Whole-study findings and limits: Comparison with controls showed significantly lower normalized Chao1 diversity in multiple sclerosis patients. When the samples were clustered directly with F measure, those that had been prepared in the same batch showed strong co-clustering. Patients had higher frequencies than controls of about five TRBV segments, including TRBV5-6, TRBV5-1 and TRBV20-1.

On this clonotype itself: Its matching antigen is unknown.

The V end was cut by 0 bases, the J end by 1 base, with 12 bases between. CDR3 length: 16 residues. Germline V CDR1 and CDR2: SEHNR, FQNEAQ (reference sequence). TCR beta cDNA libraries included unique molecular identifiers. TCRdb passed the PCR reads through MiXCR, listing each CDR3 protein once. Among some 690,000 distinct CDR3 sequences listed, 59% were seen once. The chain has TRBV7-9 and TRBJ2-5, with a tentative D call TRBD1 (5 bases). The sequenced material came from blood. This receptor was taken from a girl aged 2 to 9 with multiple sclerosis. The CDR3 reads CASSLARQLGQETQYF. CDR3 nucleotide sequence: TGTGCCAGCAGCTTAGCGAGACAGCTGGGCCAAGAGACCCAGTACTTC.